These 25 T cell receptor beta chains were all obtained from the same sample, sequenced in a study of blood T cell repertoires in COVID-19. Assay used: immunoSEQ multiplex PCR; TCRdb lists only in-frame clones, some missing. The sample lists some 140,000 clones, 81% occurring once. The material sequenced was peripheral blood. The receptors derive from a woman in her sixties or seventies with active or convalescent COVID-19.

This clone was found a few times. The CDR3 coding sequence is TGTGCCAGCAGAAGGACTAACCTGGAGGGTGGCTACACCTTC. Translation gives CASRRTNLEGGYTF. The chain links TRBV6-4 to TRBJ1-2; D not certain. Trimming left V 6 bases short and J 7 bases short, with 18 bases between. The CDR3 has 14 residues. Germline loops: CDR1 MRHNA, CDR2 SNTAGT.

The rearrangement uses TRBV19 and TRBJ1-1, with 10 bases matching TRBD1. The V segment lost 11 bases and the J segment 5 bases; nucleotides outside the gene matches: 11. Germline V gives CDR1 LNHDA, CDR2 SQIVND (reference sequence). The CDR3 has 14 amino acids. The DNA of the CDR3 is TGTGCCGTTGCAAGCCGGGACAGGGGAACTGAAGCTTTCTTT. Translated, it gives CAVASRDRGTEAFF.

The chain carries TRBV5-4 and TRBJ1-4; D ambiguous. The ends were cut back, 0 bases at V and 7 bases at J, with 7 bases in the middle. Germline assignment: CDR1 SGHNT and CDR2 YYREEE (reference sequence). The CDR3 runs to 13 residues. In DNA form, the CDR3 reads TGTGCCAGCAGCTTGGTCCCCCGTGAAAAACTGTTTTTT. This encodes CASSLVPREKLFF.

The CDR3, as DNA: TGTGCCAGCAGCCCACCAGGAGCGGGAGGTACCCACGAGCAGTACTTC. Its protein product is CASSPPGAGGTHEQYF. The chain is built from TRBV7-9 and TRBJ2-7, with 9 bases that match TRBD2. V gave up 5 bases and J gave up 5 bases; unmatched junction bases: 13. Germline values: CDR1 SEHNR, CDR2 FQNEAQ (reference sequence). The length of the CDR3 is 16 residues.

This clone was detected only once. The chain is built from TRBV29-1 and TRBJ1-1, with D possibly TRBD1 on 6 matching bases. Deletions cut 7 bases from V and 2 bases from J, with 14 bases between. The CDR3 is 13 amino acids. Per germline, CDR1 SQVTM and CDR2 ANQGSEA. The chain's CDR3 is CSGSGQINTEAFF. CDR3 DNA sequence: TGCAGCGGGTCCGGACAGATTAACACTGAAGCTTTCTTT.

The chain couples TRBV6-1 to TRBJ1-3, with D perhaps matching TRBD1 (6 bases). Germline V gene lookup returns CDR1 MNHNS and CDR2 SASEGT. The CDR3 sequence is 20 residues long. Trimming took 0 bases from V and 0 from J, leaving 21 bases between them. The CDR3 DNA is TGTGCCAGCAGTGAAGCTCTCAGGGGAAGGATCAAGAGCTCTGGAAACACCATATATTTT. Residues: CASSEALRGRIKSSGNTIYF.

V and J are TRBV10-3 and TRBJ1-2, with 8 bases that match TRBD1. Per germline, CDR1 ENHRY and CDR2 SYGVKD. The V gene end was trimmed by 4 bases and the J gene end by 0 bases; junction bases not matched to a gene: 10. This CDR3 comprises 17 residues. The CDR3 is CAISGAGGYAANYGYTF. The CDR3 coding sequence is TGTGCCATCAGTGGCGCAGGGGGCTACGCAGCTAACTATGGCTACACCTTC.

This clone was seen only a few times. The V call is TRBV5-5, the J call TRBJ2-3; 8 positions match TRBD1. Per germline, CDR1 SGHKS and CDR2 YYEKEE (reference sequence). The junction had 7 bases not matched to a gene; V was cut back by 2 bases and J by 5 bases. This CDR3 is built from 15 residues. The CDR3 here is CASSFTGGAGDTQYF. The DNA for the CDR3 is TGTGCCAGCAGCTTCACAGGGGGTGCCGGAGATACGCAGTATTTT.

The chain couples TRBV27 to TRBJ1-6; weak D call: TRBD1 (6 bases). Germline CDR1 MNHEY, CDR2 SMNVEV (reference sequence). The CDR3 sequence is 15 residues long. Trimming removed 3 bases from V and 1 base from J, with 7 bases in between. CDR3 sequence (DNA): TGTGCCAGCAGTTTTAGGGGGTCCTATAATTCACCCCTCCACTTT. It yields the protein CASSFRGSYNSPLHF.

The rearrangement uses TRBV6-2 or TRBV6-3 and TRBJ2-7; TRBD1 matches at 7 bases. The CDR3 runs to 14 residues. The trim removed 4 bases at V and 6 bases at J, leaving 9 bases unmatched. Germline V gene data show CDR1 as MNHEY and CDR2 as SVGEGT. The CDR3 here is CASSSDRVTAEQYV. Written as DNA, the CDR3 is TGTGCCAGCAGTTCTGACAGGGTGACGGCCGAGCAGTACGTC.

The chain joins TRBV7-9 to TRBJ2-2; D gene unclear. This CDR3 spans 11 amino acids. The V end was cut by 5 bases, the J end by 8 bases, with 6 bases between. CDR1 and CDR2 from the germline V gene are SEHNR and FQNEAQ (reference sequence). The CDR3 coding sequence is TGTGCCAGCAGCAGAGGTGGGGAGCTGTTTTTT. Protein: CASSRGGELFF.

A remark on this clone: The same CDR3 can be traced to other DNA sequences in this sample. CDR3: CASSQQGTDTQYF. The CDR3 region has the DNA TGTGCCAGCAGCCAACAGGGGACAGATACGCAGTATTTT. V usage is TRBV3-1 (or the pseudogene TRBV3-2) and J usage is TRBJ2-3; a possible D gene is TRBD1 (6 bases). Germline V gene sequence: CDR1 LGHDT, CDR2 YNNKEL (reference sequence). With 2 bases removed from V and 3 bases from J, the gap between germline ends came to 6 bases. This CDR3 has 13 amino acids.

V is TRBV28 and J is TRBJ2-7, with unresolved D. CDR1 is MDHEN, CDR2 SYDVKM, per germline. V was clipped by 3 bases and J by 3 bases, with 9 bases between them. The CDR3 is made up of 13 amino acids. The CDR3, as DNA: TGTGCCAGCAGTTTTGGGCCAGACTACGAGCAGTACGTC. Residues: CASSFGPDYEQYV.

The chain links TRBV7-2 to TRBJ2-1; 14 nucleotides agree with TRBD2. The CDR3 consists of 16 residues. Germline V gene data show CDR1 as SGHTA and CDR2 as FQGNSA. J lost 4 bases, V lost 5 bases, and 4 bases had no gene match. This CDR3 reads CASSVRTSGGYNEQFF. The CDR3 DNA is TGTGCCAGCAGCGTAAGGACTAGCGGGGGGTACAATGAGCAGTTCTTC.

This sequence joins TRBV19 and TRBJ2-2, with no clear D. V lost 3 bases and J 4 bases, leaving 12 bases between the germline ends. CDR3 length: 15 residues. Germline CDR1 is LNHDA and CDR2 is SQIVND (reference sequence). The CDR3 loop is CASSISSLGTGELFF. In DNA, the CDR3 is TGTGCCAGTAGTATTAGTAGCTTAGGCACCGGGGAGCTGTTTTTT.

The chain combines TRBV19 with TRBJ1-1; D possibly corresponds to TRBD1 (5 bases). The CDR3 runs 13 residues. Trimming took 11 bases from V and 0 from J, leaving 13 bases between them. Germline V gives CDR1 LNHDA, CDR2 SQIVND (reference sequence). The CDR3 region has the DNA TGTGCCTGCAGTCGGGGGATGAACACTGAAGCTTTCTTT. As protein: CACSRGMNTEAFF.

The V and J genes are TRBV9 and TRBJ2-3; TRBD2 might be the D (7 bases). The CDR3 loop spans 16 amino acids. The V and J ends lost 2 bases and 1 base respectively, with 14 bases between them. CDR1 and CDR2 (germline): SGDLS, YYNGEE. The CDR3 DNA follows: TGTGCCAGCAGCGTGGGGGGGCGTCTTGGCACAGATACGCAGTATTTT. It encodes CASSVGGRLGTDTQYF.

This chain links TRBV4-2 with TRBJ2-3; D gene ambiguous. V was trimmed by 1 base and J by 5 bases, leaving 7 bases between them. The CDR3 totals 13 residues. In germline, CDR1 is LGHNA, CDR2 YNFKEQ. CDR3 residues: CASSQAILDTQYF. CDR3 bases: TGTGCCAGCAGCCAAGCAATACTAGATACGCAGTATTTT.

This chain links TRBV9 with TRBJ2-1; TRBD1 matches 10 bases. CDR3 length equals 16 residues. V lost 0 bases, J lost 1 base, and 1 base stayed unmatched. The germline V gene encodes CDR1 SGDLS and CDR2 YYNGEE. CDR3 DNA: TGTGCCAGCAGCGTAGGACAGGGGGCATCCTACAATGAGCAGTTCTTC. Translation gives CASSVGQGASYNEQFF.

The rearrangement joins TRBV11-2 to TRBJ2-2; TRBD1 aligns across 9 bases. Per germline, CDR1 SGHAT and CDR2 FQNNGV. The CDR3 consists of 13 residues. The ends lost 5 bases at V and 7 bases at J; junction bases unmatched: 2. The CDR3 DNA reads TGTGCCAGCAGCGGGGACAGGGACGGGGAGCTGTTTTTT. It is translated as CASSGDRDGELFF.

The chain has TRBV29-1 and TRBJ2-5, with a tentative D call TRBD1 (5 bases). Germline V gene sequence: CDR1 SQVTM, CDR2 ANQGSEA. The CDR3 is 16 amino acids. The V end was cut by 4 bases, the J end by 1 base, with 19 bases between. The CDR3 region has the DNA TGCAGCGTTGCTGGCTTGGGGAAGGGGTTCCAAGAGACCCAGTACTTC. Its protein is CSVAGLGKGFQETQYF.

The J gene is TRBJ1-1, the V gene TRBV19; perhaps TRBD1 as D (6 bases). The CDR3 loop spans 12 amino acids. The germline V and J ends were trimmed by 10 bases and 12 bases, with 21 bases remaining between them. Germline CDR1 and CDR2: LNHDA and SQIVND (reference sequence). CDR3 nucleotide sequence: TGTGCCACCCCATTTGACAGGTGGTCAACTTTCTTT. It codes for CATPFDRWSTFF.

The chain has TRBV19 and TRBJ2-7; the D is unclear. The CDR3 runs to 13 residues. CDR1 is LNHDA and CDR2 is SQIVND in the germline V gene (reference sequence). With 4 bases removed from V and 5 bases from J, the gap between germline ends came to 12 bases. In nucleotides, the CDR3 is TGTGCCAGTAGTACTTACGAGTCCAACGAGCAGTACTTC. This gives the protein CASSTYESNEQYF.

This sequence joins TRBV7-2 and TRBJ2-3, with 13 nucleotides matching TRBD2. Germline CDR1 SGHTA, CDR2 FQGNSA. J was trimmed by 4 bases and V by 4 bases; bases with no gene match: 5. The CDR3 length is 16 residues. The CDR3 nucleotides are TGTGCCAGCAGCTCAACTAGCGGGAGGGTCCCAGATACGCAGTATTTT. Its protein product is CASSSTSGRVPDTQYF.

The sample holds a few counts of this clone. The chain has TRBV11-2 and TRBJ2-3; 11 bases align to TRBD1. Germline CDR1 is SGHAT and CDR2 is FQNNGV. This CDR3 region has 16 residues. Unmatched junction bases numbered 7, after V lost 5 bases and J lost 3 bases. The CDR3 DNA reads as TGTGCCAGCAGCCTAGGACAGGGGGCTGATACAGATACGCAGTATTTT. Translated: CASSLGQGADTDTQYF.